The rows below give T cell receptor beta chains drawn from one sample of a study of identical twins. TCRdb fed the 5' RACE reads into MiXCR, producing one record per CDR3 protein. The top ten clones hold about 2.1% of a sample with around 280,000 distinct CDR3 sequences, 6.5% to 9.5% of them seen once. These data were likewise used in another study, on yellow fever vaccine responses in identical twins.

The specimen sequenced was memory (CD45RO+) T cells sorted from blood. The receptor source for this set is a woman aged 18-29 years in good health. Each CDR3 is given with its conserved first and last residue. The D gene is left open where the match is weak. Only part of the rows carry a size: once, few, many, or a class if the clone is expanded.

>TRBJ2-1|14|TRBD1|.|TRBV20-1
CSARAGQVYNEQFF
TGCAGTGCTAGAGCGGGACAGGTCTACAATGAGCAGTTCTTC
>TRBJ1-2|15|.|many|TRBV11-2
CASSLDRGEVDGYTF
TGTGCCAGCAGCTTAGACCGTGGGGAGGTTGATGGCTACACCTTC
>TRBJ1-6|15|.|.|TRBV5-1
CASSLDSPYNSPLHF
TGCGCCAGCAGCTTGGACAGTCCATATAATTCACCCCTCCACTTT
>TRBJ2-2|16|.|few|TRBV9
CASSEGGPSFSGELFF
TGTGCCAGCAGCGAGGGAGGCCCTAGCTTCTCCGGGGAGCTGTTTTTT
>TRBJ2-5|11|.|.|TRBV10-3
CATRQQETQYF
TGTGCCACTCGCCAGCAAGAGACCCAGTACTTC
>TRBJ2-1|17|TRBD1|many|TRBV5-1
CASSLNANRGLYNEQFF
TGCGCCAGCAGCTTGAATGCCAACAGGGGGCTATACAATGAGCAGTTCTTC
>TRBJ2-5|12|.|.|TRBV5-5
CASRLTEETQYF
TGTGCCAGCAGACTGACAGAAGAGACCCAGTACTTC
>TRBJ2-6|20|.|.|TRBV4-1
CASSQEFRGGTSSGANVLTF
TGCGCCAGCAGCCAAGAGTTCAGGGGGGGGACTAGCTCTGGGGCCAACGTCCTGACTTTC
>TRBJ2-3|13|.|.|TRBV21-1
CASSNRQLDTQYF
TGTGCCAGCAGCAACCGACAGTTAGATACGCAGTATTTT
>TRBJ1-1|11|.|many|TRBV28
CASSLLSEAFF
TGTGCCAGCAGTTTACTGTCTGAAGCTTTCTTT
>TRBJ2-1|16|.|many|TRBV6-1
CASSEAWGVSYNEQFF
TGTGCCAGCAGTGAAGCGTGGGGCGTTTCCTACAATGAGCAGTTCTTC
>TRBJ1-3|14|TRBD1|many|TRBV12-3/TRBV12-4
CASSLRDRGNTIYF
TGTGCCAGCAGTTTAAGGGACAGAGGAAACACCATATATTTT
>TRBJ2-5|14|TRBD1|many|TRBV12-3/TRBV12-4
CASRAGTGKETQYF
TGTGCCAGCAGGGCCGGGACAGGGAAGGAGACCCAGTACTTC
>TRBJ2-3|15|.|.|TRBV5-4
CASSLGGRTPNTQYF
TGTGCCAGCAGCTTGGGGGGGCGGACCCCGAACACGCAGTATTTT
>TRBJ1-6|14|.|many|TRBV28
CASTRQVTNSPLHF
TGTGCCAGCACTCGACAGGTGACAAATTCACCCCTCCACTTT
>TRBJ2-2|14|.|many|TRBV12-3/TRBV12-4
CASSPVWGTGELFF
TGTGCCAGCAGTCCCGTTTGGGGGACCGGGGAGCTGTTTTTT
>TRBJ2-5|14|.|.|TRBV6-1
CARINRVWRETQYF
TGTGCCAGAATAAACAGGGTATGGAGGGAGACCCAGTACTTC
>TRBJ2-1|16|TRBD1|few|TRBV7-2
CASSFRSGTGLSEQFF
TGTGCCAGCAGCTTTCGATCCGGGACAGGGTTGTCCGAGCAGTTCTTC
>TRBJ2-4|15|.|few|TRBV7-9
CASSFGALAKNIQYF
TGTGCCAGCAGCTTCGGTGCGTTAGCCAAAAACATTCAGTACTTC
>TRBJ2-3|14|.|few|TRBV12-5
CASGLVTVTDTQYF
TGTGCTAGTGGTTTGGTAACAGTCACAGATACGCAGTATTTT
>TRBJ2-2|14|TRBD2|many|TRBV10-3
CAITPSGNSGELFF
TGTGCCATCACCCCGAGCGGGAACTCCGGGGAGCTGTTTTTT
>TRBJ2-4|16|TRBD1|few|TRBV20-1
CSASVFGTGEANIQYF
TGCAGTGCTAGTGTGTTCGGGACAGGGGAAGCAAACATTCAGTACTTC
>TRBJ2-1|15|TRBD2|few|TRBV11-2
CASSPTASGRSEQFF
TGTGCCAGCAGCCCAACGGCTAGCGGGAGGTCTGAGCAGTTCTTC
>TRBJ2-1|14|.|.|TRBV13
CASSTAGYSNEQFF
TGTGCCAGCAGCACCGCGGGTTACTCGAATGAGCAGTTCTTC
>TRBJ2-3|17|TRBD2|few|TRBV5-1
CASSWGTSGRGTDTQYF
TGCGCCAGCAGCTGGGGGACTAGCGGGAGAGGCACAGATACGCAGTATTTT
>TRBJ2-2|16|.|.|TRBV5-6
CASSRTGMGNTGELFF
TGTGCCAGCAGCCGAACAGGGATGGGGAACACCGGGGAGCTGTTTTTT
>TRBJ2-1|14|TRBD2|many|TRBV20-1
CSARGISGIHEQFF
TGCAGTGCTAGAGGCATTAGCGGGATCCATGAGCAGTTCTTC
>TRBJ2-2|13|TRBD2|many|TRBV5-1
CASTSGNTGELFF
TGCGCCAGCACTAGCGGGAACACCGGGGAGCTGTTTTTT
>TRBJ1-1|14|.|many|TRBV2
CASSAGQPNTEAFF
TGTGCCAGCAGCGCAGGACAGCCGAACACTGAAGCTTTCTTT
>TRBJ1-1|15|.|many|TRBV5-1
CASSLSRQANTEAFF
TGCGCCAGCAGCTTATCACGACAGGCCAACACTGAAGCTTTCTTT
>TRBJ2-1|13|.|many|TRBV24-1
CATSGRGGNEQFF
TGTGCCACCAGTGGGAGGGGCGGGAATGAGCAGTTCTTC
>TRBJ2-1|16|TRBD1|many|TRBV15
CATSRDGQGGQVEQFF
TGTGCCACCAGCAGAGATGGACAGGGAGGACAGGTAGAGCAGTTCTTC
>TRBJ2-3|15|TRBD2|many|TRBV6-1
CASIGLAGGTDTQYF
TGTGCCAGCATCGGACTAGCGGGGGGGACAGATACGCAGTATTTT